This TCR beta chain was sequenced during a study of blood T cell repertoires in COVID-19 (dated by TCRdb to 2018 to 2021). For the study in its entirety: The collaborator samples originated in the United States, Italy and Spain and spanned the acute and convalescent phases of COVID-19. The prospective study material was composed of cDNA or gDNA derived from T cells, B-cell-depleted T cells, or PBMCs. The dataset comprised deeply sampled blood TCRbeta repertoires from subjects exposed to, actively infected with, or recovered from COVID-19. The repertoires were released in a freely available public database meant as a resource for research on the immune response to SARS-CoV-2. Samples came from the ongoing ImmuneRACE study (first 160 participants) plus 1,254 subjects from 6 global collaborators. A de-identified subject ID, COVID-19 status, age in years and sex were almost always included in the sample metadata. Where available, HLA class I and class II types were taken from metadata supplied by the sample provider and were not determined by assay-based typing. The study at large found these results: Clinical and demographic metadata were provided uncurated, with the amount varying by source and participant.

TCRbeta CDR3 regions were amplified from genomic DNA using the immunoSEQ Assay, a bias-controlled multiplex PCR. On the study's bioinformatics: The number of nucleated cells in each sample was estimated by amplification of reference gene primers within the assay. To quantify the absolute abundance of each unique TCRbeta CDR3 rearrangement, sequence reads were collapsed and filtered. For each sample, productive Simpson clonality was calculated by taking the square root of Simpson's diversity index across productive rearrangements. Held by TCRdb, this immuneACCESS table contains in-frame sequences only and omits some clones. Under half of the omission traces to an unresolved V gene where checked; the cause of the rest is unknown. The V and J calls and clone size were taken over from that table, and D and trimming were inferred from the DNA. This sample is represented by about 100,000 clones; 88% of them were singletons. The ten largest clones add up to under 3% of the sample.

Collaborating institutions collected whole blood in K2EDTA tubes following their own protocols. For TCRbeta analysis, collaborators shipped samples in one of three forms: frozen whole blood, isolated PBMCs, or DNA extracted from either of those sample types. Notes on this clone: No cognate antigen has been identified for it. Nothing much larger sits one base from this clone, and base qualities are not available.

The V end gives up 4 bases and the J end 3 bases, leaving 7 bases in the junction not matched to a gene. Taken from the germline V gene, the CDR1 and CDR2 loops are SQVTM and ANQGSEA. The CDR3, from cysteine to phenylalanine, totals 15 residues. The entry retains the CDR3 DNA only, 45 bases that are in frame from base 1. The sequencing sample was made of peripheral blood. This sequence uses TRBV29-1 and TRBJ2-1; a stretch of 9 junction bases matches TRBD1. The TCR originated in a human donor in a cohort sampled during active COVID-19. The CDR3 protein sequence reads: CSVAPPGQGYNEQFF. In nucleotides, the sequence is TGCAGCGTTGCCCCTCCGGGACAGGGCTACAATGAGCAGTTCTTC.